The T cell receptor (beta chain) described here comes from a study of long-term antiretroviral therapy in people with HIV. All donors provided no fewer than one pre-ART and no fewer than two post-ART PBMC samples. Participants living with HIV all received treatment in the United States. The V and J ends lost 0 bases and 3 bases, in that order; junction bases with no gene match: 2. This CDR3 has 15 residues. Germline-derived CDR1 and CDR2 are SGDLS and YYNGEE. Study-level results: Blood collection from about 2003 to 2018 possibly occurred under older ART regimens. Pre-ART clonal expansion yielded clones that dominated the repertoire at all time points.

As concerns this clone: What it recognizes is unknown.

This was the immunoSEQ v3.0 assay at survey level. Profiling relied on immunoSEQ multiplex PCR, and the TCRdb table lists in-frame clones only, not all of them. The sample lists 35,000 to 50,000 clones; around nine tenths were seen once. The chain combines TRBV9 with TRBJ2-3; 9 bases align to TRBD1. This TCR came from a woman aged 50 to 60 with HIV. This specimen was unsorted PBMCs, taken 0.1 years before starting antiretroviral therapy. This chain's CDR3 is CASSVGGTGTDTQYF. DNA for the CDR3: TGTGCCAGCAGCGTAGGAGGGACAGGGACAGATACGCAGTATTTT.